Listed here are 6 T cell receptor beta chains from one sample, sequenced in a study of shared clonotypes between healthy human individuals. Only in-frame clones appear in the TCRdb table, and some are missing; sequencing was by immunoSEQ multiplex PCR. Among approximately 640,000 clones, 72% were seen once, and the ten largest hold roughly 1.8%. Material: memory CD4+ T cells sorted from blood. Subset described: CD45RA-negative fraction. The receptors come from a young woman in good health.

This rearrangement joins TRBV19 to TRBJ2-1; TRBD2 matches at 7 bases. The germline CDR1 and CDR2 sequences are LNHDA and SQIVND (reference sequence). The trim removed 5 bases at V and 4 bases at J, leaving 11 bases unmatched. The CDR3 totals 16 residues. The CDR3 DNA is TGTGCCAGTAGTCCGATCCTAGCGGCCATGTACAATGAGCAGTTCTTC. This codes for CASSPILAAMYNEQFF.

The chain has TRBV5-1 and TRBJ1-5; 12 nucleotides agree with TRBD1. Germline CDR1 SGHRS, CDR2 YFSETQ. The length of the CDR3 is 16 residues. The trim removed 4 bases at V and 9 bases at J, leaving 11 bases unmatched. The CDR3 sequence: CASSPGDRGHLSPQHF. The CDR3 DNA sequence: TGCGCCAGCAGCCCGGGGGACAGGGGGCATTTATCGCCCCAGCATTTT.

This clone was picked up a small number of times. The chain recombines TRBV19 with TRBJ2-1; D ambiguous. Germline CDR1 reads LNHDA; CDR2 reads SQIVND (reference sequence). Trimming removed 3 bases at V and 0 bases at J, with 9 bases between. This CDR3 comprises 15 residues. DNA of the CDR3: TGTGCCAGTAGTATCGGCTTAAGCTCCTACAATGAGCAGTTCTTC. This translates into CASSIGLSSYNEQFF.

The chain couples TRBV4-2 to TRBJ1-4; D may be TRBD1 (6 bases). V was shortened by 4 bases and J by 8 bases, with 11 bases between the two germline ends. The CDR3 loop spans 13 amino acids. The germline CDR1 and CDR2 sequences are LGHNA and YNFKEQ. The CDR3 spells CASSRQVGEKLFF. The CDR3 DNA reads TGTGCCAGCAGCCGACAGGTTGGGGAAAAACTGTTTTTT.

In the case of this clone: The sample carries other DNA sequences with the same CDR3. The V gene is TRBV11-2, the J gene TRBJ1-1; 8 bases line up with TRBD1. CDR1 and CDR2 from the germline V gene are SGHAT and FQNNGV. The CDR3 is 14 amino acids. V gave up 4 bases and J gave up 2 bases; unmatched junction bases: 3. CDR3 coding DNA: TGTGCCAGCAGCTGGACAGGGAGTAACACTGAAGCTTTCTTT. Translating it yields CASSWTGSNTEAFF.

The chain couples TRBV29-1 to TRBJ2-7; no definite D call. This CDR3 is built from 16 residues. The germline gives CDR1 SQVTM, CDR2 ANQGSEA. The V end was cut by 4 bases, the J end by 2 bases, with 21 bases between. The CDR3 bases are TGCAGCGTTGGAACCGGCACAATACCTTCCGCCTACGAGCAGTACTTC. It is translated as CSVGTGTIPSAYEQYF.